This T cell receptor beta chain was captured by sequencing in a study of blood T cell repertoires in COVID-19. J lost 0 bases, V lost 3 bases, and 17 bases had no gene match. The germline CDR1 and CDR2 sequences are LNHDA and SQIVND (reference sequence). This CDR3 is 20 amino acids long. Profiling relied on immunoSEQ multiplex PCR, and the TCRdb table lists in-frame clones only, not all of them. The table has under 45,000 clones, around 83% seen once; the top ten hold about 44%. The clonotype originates from a woman older than 75 with active or convalescent COVID-19. V gene TRBV19 combines with J gene TRBJ2-1, with 7 nucleotides matching TRBD2. Specimen: peripheral blood. CDR3 sequence (DNA): TGTGCCAGTAGTATCACGCTAGCGGACCTAGCCCAGAGCTCCTACAATGAGCAGTTCTTC. Translating gives CASSITLADLAQSSYNEQFF.